This T cell receptor (beta chain) was obtained from a study of OX40 agonist ivuxolimab in advanced cancers. On the study more broadly: Three dose-escalation patients had partial responses: one with hepatocellular carcinoma and two with cutaneous melanoma.

Sequencing used immunoSEQ multiplex PCR; TCRdb keeps in-frame clones, though not all of them. The data show 72,000 or so clones, with around 90% seen just once and 0.8% to 0.9% held by the top ten. Trimming removed 9 bases from V and 0 bases from J, with 15 bases in between. Germline CDR1 and CDR2: SGHTS and YDEGEE. The length of the CDR3 is 15 residues. The sequence derives from an adult with an advanced solid tumor such as melanoma, head and neck, liver or kidney cancer. The chain links TRBV5-8 to TRBJ1-4; tentative D call: TRBD1 (5 bases). The material was CD4+ or CD8+ T cells sorted from blood, obtained in a trial of the OX40 agonist ivuxolimab. The CDR3 protein is CATRVGEATNEKLFF. CDR3 nucleotides: TGTGCCACCAGGGTGGGGGAAGCAACTAATGAAAAACTGTTTTTT.